The rows below give T cell receptor beta chains drawn from one sample of a study of identical twins. Each CDR3 protein is one row after TCRdb ran MiXCR on the 5' RACE reads. The sample lists 700,000 or so distinct CDR3 sequences; approximately 9% were seen once. This sample also belongs to another study, concerning yellow fever vaccine responses in identical twins.

Sequencing was performed on PBMCs. The receptors stem from a woman between 18 and 30 years old in good health. Each CDR3 is given with its conserved first and last residue. D genes are given only for firm matches. Size tells how often a clone was seen (once, few, many) or the class of an expanded clone, and some rows leave it out.

CDR3aa | CDR3nt | d_gene | j_gene | abundance | v_gene
CASSPGLAGGVSYEQYF | TGTGCCAGCAGCCCGGGACTAGCGGGAGGGGTATCCTACGAGCAGTACTTC | TRBD2 | TRBJ2-7 | many | TRBV7-2
CASSSAVGGMNTEAFF | TGTGCCAGCAGTTCCGCGGTAGGGGGGATGAACACTGAAGCTTTCTTT | . | TRBJ1-1 | few | TRBV27
CASSPQGLELAGVTDTQYF | TGTGCCAGCAGTCCACAGGGGTTGGAACTAGCGGGGGTCACAGATACGCAGTATTTT | TRBD2 | TRBJ2-3 | many | TRBV6-1
CASSITGNYEQYF | TGTGCCAGTAGTATAACAGGGAACTACGAGCAGTACTTC | . | TRBJ2-7 | few | TRBV19
CASSGRTGANEQYF | TGTGCCAGCAGCGGCAGGACAGGGGCTAACGAGCAGTACTTC | TRBD1 | TRBJ2-7 | . | TRBV12-3/TRBV12-4
CASSRIGGPYNEQFF | TGTGCCAGCAGCCGTATCGGCGGCCCCTACAATGAGCAGTTCTTC | . | TRBJ2-1 | . | TRBV7-2
CASSSPPVNTEAFF | TGTGCCAGCAGCTCCCCGCCAGTTAACACTGAAGCTTTCTTT | . | TRBJ1-1 | many | TRBV7-6
CASSFSETQYF | TGTGCCAGCTCATTTTCGGAGACCCAGTACTTC | . | TRBJ2-5 | many | TRBV28
CASSLLSKASPYNEQFF | TGCGCCAGCAGCTTGCTTAGCAAGGCCAGTCCCTACAATGAGCAGTTCTTC | . | TRBJ2-1 | . | TRBV5-1
CASSSQNGGAPNEQYF | TGTGCCAGCAGCTCTCAGAACGGGGGGGCCCCGAACGAGCAGTACTTC | TRBD2 | TRBJ2-7 | . | TRBV7-9
CASSFFRGPQGETQYF | TGTGCCAGCAGCTTCTTTCGGGGTCCGCAAGGAGAGACCCAGTACTTC | . | TRBJ2-5 | few | TRBV5-6
CASSGNRDTLSKPLHF | TGTGCCAGCAGCGGCAACCGGGACACCCTATCTAAACCCCTCCACTTT | . | TRBJ1-6 | . | TRBV9
CSATSSTTQETQYF | TGCAGTGCGACTAGCTCGACGACACAAGAGACCCAGTACTTC | TRBD2 | TRBJ2-5 | . | TRBV20-1
CASILSGRGGDTQYF | TGTGCCAGCATCCTTAGCGGGAGGGGGGGAGATACGCAGTATTTT | TRBD2 | TRBJ2-3 | . | TRBV12-3/TRBV12-4
CASSPSGVRDTQYF | TGTGCCAGCAGCCCCTCCGGGGTTCGTGATACGCAGTATTTT | . | TRBJ2-3 | once | TRBV13
CASISLGGGGYEQYF | TGTGCCAGCATTTCATTAGGGGGGGGTGGCTACGAGCAGTACTTC | . | TRBJ2-7 | few | TRBV28
CAISVESGREYEQFF | TGTGCCATCAGTGTCGAGAGCGGGAGGGAGTATGAGCAGTTCTTC | TRBD2 | TRBJ2-1 | few | TRBV10-3
CASSHQERTGSYEQYF | TGCGCCAGCAGCCACCAGGAACGGACAGGCTCCTACGAGCAGTACTTC | TRBD1 | TRBJ2-7 | . | TRBV4-1
CASKQDRGGIETQYF | TGTGCCAGTAAACAGGACAGGGGGGGAATAGAGACCCAGTACTTC | TRBD1 | TRBJ2-5 | . | TRBV19
CAIFFQGKLFF | TGTGCCATCTTTTTCCAGGGAAAACTGTTTTTT | . | TRBJ1-4 | . | TRBV7-8
CSAISGTSGRGNEQYF | TGCAGTGCTATCTCGGGGACTAGCGGGAGAGGTAACGAGCAGTACTTC | TRBD2 | TRBJ2-7 | . | TRBV20-1
CASSQGRRPETQYF | TGTGCCAGCAGCCAAGGGCGACGGCCTGAGACCCAGTACTTC | . | TRBJ2-5 | . | TRBV14
CASSEYDGANVLTF | TGTGCCAGCAGTGAATATGATGGGGCCAACGTCCTGACTTTC | . | TRBJ2-6 | few | TRBV25-1
CASSFAAGNYGYTF | TGTGCCAGCAGTTTCGCCGCAGGCAACTATGGCTACACCTTC | . | TRBJ1-2 | . | TRBV12-3/TRBV12-4
CASRLPTRGWGNTEAFF | TGTGCCAGTCGTCTACCCACGAGGGGCTGGGGGAACACTGAAGCTTTCTTT | . | TRBJ1-1 | . | TRBV12-3/TRBV12-4
CASSDPGGQISYEQYF | TGTGCCAGCAGTGATCCAGGGGGACAGATATCCTACGAGCAGTACTTC | TRBD1 | TRBJ2-7 | few | TRBV2
CASSFKEELFF | TGTGCCAGCAGTTTTAAGGAGGAGCTGTTTTTT | . | TRBJ2-2 | many | TRBV12-3/TRBV12-4
CASSFPGPTYEQYF | TGTGCCAGCAGCTTTCCGGGCCCCACCTACGAGCAGTACTTC | . | TRBJ2-7 | . | TRBV7-9
CAWTDLVLGYEQYF | TGTGCCTGGACCGACCTTGTTCTGGGTTACGAGCAGTACTTC | . | TRBJ2-7 | . | TRBV30
CASSPAGGVPYEQYF | TGTGCCAGCAGTCCAGCAGGGGGGGTTCCCTACGAGCAGTACTTC | . | TRBJ2-7 | . | TRBV12-3/TRBV12-4
CASGLAVVNEQFF | TGTGCCAGCGGACTAGCGGTAGTCAATGAGCAGTTCTTC | TRBD2 | TRBJ2-1 | . | TRBV11-2
CASSLGDRDEETQYF | TGTGCCAGCAGCTTGGGTGACAGGGATGAAGAGACCCAGTACTTC | TRBD1 | TRBJ2-5 | few | TRBV5-5
CASSFFAGANYEQYF | TGTGCCAGCAGCTTTTTTGCGGGAGCGAACTACGAGCAGTACTTC | TRBD2 | TRBJ2-7 | . | TRBV11-2
CASSETDIRTDTQYF | TGTGCCAGCAGTGAAACGGATATTCGCACAGATACGCAGTATTTT | . | TRBJ2-3 | . | TRBV25-1
CSARVSGGRASYNEQFF | TGCAGTGCTAGAGTCTCAGGCGGGAGGGCCTCCTACAATGAGCAGTTCTTC | TRBD2 | TRBJ2-1 | few | TRBV20-1
CASSDGGAGPYNEQFF | TGTGCTAGCAGCGATGGTGGAGCGGGGCCTTACAATGAGCAGTTCTTC | TRBD2 | TRBJ2-1 | many | TRBV7-7
CASSAFSALPYTF | TGTGCCAGCAGTGCGTTTTCTGCACTCCCCTACACCTTC | . | TRBJ1-2 | few | TRBV12-3/TRBV12-4